The T cell receptor (beta chain) under discussion was sequenced for a study of blood T cell repertoires in COVID-19. Across the whole study: The origin of the acute and convalescent COVID-19 samples was the United States, Italy and Spain. PBMCs, B-cell-depleted T cells, or T cells provided the cDNA or gDNA that made up the material.

Patients of the Seattle cohort, enrolled during active infection, were followed longitudinally. The authors' processing: Quantification of nucleated cells was approximated via reference gene primer amplification. Sequenced by immunoSEQ multiplex PCR; TCRdb stores in-frame clones only, minus some. That table gives V, J and clone size, and the DNA gave D and trimming. The sample has about 180,000 clones, about four fifths seen once; the top ten hold 7.6%. Sequenced: peripheral blood. This clonotype was sampled from a woman in her 70s with COVID-19, enrolled during active disease.

The CDR3 DNA sequence: TGTGCCAGCAGCTTAGCGGCGGGGGGCTGGAACAATCAGCCCCAGCATTTT. Amino acid sequence: CASSLAAGGWNNQPQHF. The rearrangement joins TRBV7-9 to TRBJ1-5, with TRBD1 as a possible D gene (6 bases). Between the trimmed V and J ends, which lost 0 bases and 3 bases, there was a span of 15 bases. Germline V gene data show CDR1 as SEHNR and CDR2 as FQNEAQ (reference sequence). This CDR3 region has 17 residues. The whole variable domain, remainder taken from reference TRBV7-9 and TRBJ1-5, is DTGVSQNPRHKITKRGQNVTFRCDPISEHNRLYWYRQTLGQGPEFLTYFQNEAQLEKSRLLSDRFSAERPKGSFSTLEIQRTEQGDSAMYLCASSLAAGGWNNQPQHFGDGTRLSIL.